This is a list of T cell receptor beta chains from one sample in a study of cytomegalovirus exposure and HLA in healthy donors. Sequencing used immunoSEQ multiplex PCR; TCRdb keeps in-frame clones, though not all of them. The sample lists about 98,000 clones, roughly 76% seen once, with more than 7% in the top ten. The sequencing sample was made of PBMCs. Receptors originate from a human donor in good health. Each CDR3 is given with its conserved first and last residue. D genes are given only for firm matches. Part of the rows lack a size; the others show once, few, many or a class for expanded clones.

length: 13
size: .
V: TRBV5-6
J: TRBJ1-2
D: .
DNA: TGTGCCAGCAGCCGACAACAGGGATCTGGCTACACCTTC
CDR3: CASSRQQGSGYTF

length: 17
size: .
V: TRBV6-4
J: TRBJ2-3
D: TRBD2
DNA: TGTGCCAGCAGTCCCTTAGCGGGAGGCGGTGGCACAGATACGCAGTATTTT
CDR3: CASSPLAGGGGTDTQYF

length: 17
size: .
V: TRBV14
J: TRBJ1-6
D: .
DNA: TGTGCCAGCAGTAGTACTAGTCCCGTAGCAGCAAATTCACCCCTCCACTTT
CDR3: CASSSTSPVAANSPLHF

length: 15
size: .
V: TRBV6-6
J: TRBJ2-4
D: TRBD1
DNA: TGTGCCAGCAGCGAACAGGGGGCGTCCAAAAACATTCAGTACTTC
CDR3: CASSEQGASKNIQYF

length: 17
size: .
V: TRBV5-4
J: TRBJ2-2
D: TRBD2
DNA: TGTGCCAGCAGCCCGCTATATAGCGGGAGTAGCACCGGGGAGCTGTTTTTT
CDR3: CASSPLYSGSSTGELFF

length: 16
size: few
V: TRBV4-1
J: TRBJ1-6
D: TRBD1
DNA: TGCGCCAGCAGCCAGAAGGGACAGGGACAGAATTCACCCCTCCACTTT
CDR3: CASSQKGQGQNSPLHF

length: 14
size: .
V: TRBV30
J: TRBJ2-1
D: TRBD2
DNA: TGTGCCTGGAGCCCGGGACTAGCGGGAGCTGAGCAGTTCTTC
CDR3: CAWSPGLAGAEQFF

length: 15
size: .
V: TRBV5-6
J: TRBJ1-5
D: .
DNA: TGTGCCAGCAGTCGCGGGAGCCGGGTGTCTCAGCCCCAGCATTTT
CDR3: CASSRGSRVSQPQHF

length: 17
size: .
V: TRBV7-2
J: TRBJ2-2
D: .
DNA: TGTGCCAGCAGCTTAGCTCCTATGTATGCGAACACCGGGGAGCTGTTTTTT
CDR3: CASSLAPMYANTGELFF

length: 15
size: .
V: TRBV25-1
J: TRBJ2-5
D: .
DNA: TGTGCCAGCTCATACCCCGCCGCTATTACAGAGACCCAGTACTTC
CDR3: CASSYPAAITETQYF

length: 15
size: .
V: TRBV29-1
J: TRBJ2-1
D: TRBD2
DNA: TGCAGCGCCGTACCTCTAGCGGGGAGCTTGGATGAGCAGTTCTTC
CDR3: CSAVPLAGSLDEQFF

length: 13
size: .
V: TRBV10-1
J: TRBJ1-2
D: .
DNA: TGCGCCAGCAGTGAGTCGAAAGGAGGAGGCTACACCTTC
CDR3: CASSESKGGGYTF

length: 13
size: .
V: TRBV5-1
J: TRBJ1-1
D: TRBD1
DNA: TGCGCCAGCAGCGGGGGACAGTACACTGAAGCTTTCTTT
CDR3: CASSGGQYTEAFF

length: 19
size: .
V: TRBV10-3
J: TRBJ1-5
D: .
DNA: TGTGCCATCAGTGAGTACAAAATTCTACAGGTCAATAGCAATCAGCCCCAGCATTTT
CDR3: CAISEYKILQVNSNQPQHF

length: 15
size: once
V: TRBV6-1
J: TRBJ2-3
D: .
DNA: TGTGCCAGCAGTGTTATCTCTCTAAGCACAGATACGCAGTATTTT
CDR3: CASSVISLSTDTQYF

length: 14
size: few
V: TRBV6-5
J: TRBJ1-4
D: TRBD1
DNA: TGTGCCAGCAGGCCCGGGACAGGGTTTGGAAAACTGTTTTTT
CDR3: CASRPGTGFGKLFF

length: 14
size: once
V: TRBV2
J: TRBJ1-6
D: TRBD1
DNA: TGTGCCAGCAGCCGGGACAGCCGTAATTCACCCCTCCACTTT
CDR3: CASSRDSRNSPLHF

length: 15
size: .
V: TRBV4-3
J: TRBJ1-3
D: .
DNA: TGCGCCAGCAGCGGGAGTGTGGGTTATGGAAACACCATATATTTT
CDR3: CASSGSVGYGNTIYF

length: 13
size: .
V: TRBV19
J: TRBJ1-5
D: TRBD1
DNA: TGTGCCTCGCGGGACAGGGTCGGGCAGCCCCAGCATTTT
CDR3: CASRDRVGQPQHF

length: 17
size: .
V: TRBV5-4
J: TRBJ2-7
D: .
DNA: TGTGCCAGCAGCTTGATGGGGGGGCTAAGTAGGGTCTACGAGCAGTACTTC
CDR3: CASSLMGGLSRVYEQYF

length: 15
size: .
V: TRBV19
J: TRBJ1-2
D: .
DNA: TGTGCCAGTAGTATAGTCCCAGGATCTAACTATGGCTACACCTTC
CDR3: CASSIVPGSNYGYTF

length: 17
size: .
V: TRBV5-1
J: TRBJ1-2
D: .
DNA: TGCGCCAGCAGCTTGGATCAGGGGATGACTACTAACTATGGCTACACCTTC
CDR3: CASSLDQGMTTNYGYTF

length: 14
size: once
V: TRBV5-4
J: TRBJ1-2
D: .
DNA: TGTGCCAGCAGCATCCCGACAAACAGGGATGGCTACACCTTC
CDR3: CASSIPTNRDGYTF

length: 16
size: .
V: TRBV18
J: TRBJ2-7
D: TRBD1
DNA: TGTGCCAGCTCACCAACCTTAGGGACAGGGGTAGAAGAGCAGTACTTC
CDR3: CASSPTLGTGVEEQYF

length: 15
size: .
V: TRBV18
J: TRBJ2-7
D: .
DNA: TGTGCCAGCTCACCGCAGCGGTCAAGCTCCTACGAGCAGTACTTC
CDR3: CASSPQRSSSYEQYF

length: 20
size: .
V: TRBV5-1
J: TRBJ2-2
D: TRBD1
DNA: TGCGCCAGCAGCACCCAATTGGGACAGGGGGCTGGTTCGGACACCGGGGAGCTGTTTTTT
CDR3: CASSTQLGQGAGSDTGELFF

length: 17
size: .
V: TRBV19
J: TRBJ2-7
D: TRBD1
DNA: TGTGCCAGTAGTACCGACGCCGGGACAGGGGGCATCTACGAGCAGTACTTC
CDR3: CASSTDAGTGGIYEQYF

length: 15
size: few
V: TRBV6-1
J: TRBJ1-2
D: TRBD1
DNA: TGTGCCAGCAGTGTTCAAGCAGGGGGTAACTATGGCTACACCTTC
CDR3: CASSVQAGGNYGYTF

length: 12
size: .
V: TRBV30
J: TRBJ2-1
D: .
DNA: TGTGCCTGGACCCCGGGGGTCGTTGAGCAGTTCTTC
CDR3: CAWTPGVVEQFF

length: 15
size: .
V: TRBV27
J: TRBJ1-1
D: TRBD1
DNA: TGTGCCAGCAGTGACCCCAGGGGGCTAGGGGTTGAAGCTTTCTTT
CDR3: CASSDPRGLGVEAFF

length: 11
size: .
V: TRBV10-2
J: TRBJ1-1
D: TRBD1
DNA: TGCGCCAGCAGTCAAACAGGGGCCGCTTTCTTT
CDR3: CASSQTGAAFF

length: 16
size: .
V: TRBV5-6
J: TRBJ2-3
D: .
DNA: TGTGCCAGCAGCCCCCTCGGGGGATCGAGTATAGATACGCAGTATTTT
CDR3: CASSPLGGSSIDTQYF

length: 16
size: .
V: TRBV29-1
J: TRBJ2-3
D: .
DNA: TGCAGCGTTGAACGTGGTCGCAGGGTAGACACAGATACGCAGTATTTT
CDR3: CSVERGRRVDTDTQYF

length: 13
size: .
V: TRBV2
J: TRBJ2-3
D: .
DNA: TGTGCCAGCAGTTCAGGGGGCACAGATACGCAGTATTTT
CDR3: CASSSGGTDTQYF

length: 15
size: .
V: TRBV5-8
J: TRBJ2-5
D: TRBD2
DNA: TGTGCCAGCAGCCCGTTTGGCGGGAGCCAAGAGACCCAGTACTTC
CDR3: CASSPFGGSQETQYF

length: 15
size: .
V: TRBV5-1
J: TRBJ1-1
D: .
DNA: TGCGCCAGCAGCTTCTCAAGGGGTCTGAACACTGAAGCTTTCTTT
CDR3: CASSFSRGLNTEAFF

length: 14
size: few
V: TRBV7-5
J: TRBJ1-1
D: .
DNA: TGTGCCAGCAGTAACCGACAGGGTTACACTGAAGCTTTCTTT
CDR3: CASSNRQGYTEAFF

length: 13
size: .
V: TRBV18
J: TRBJ2-5
D: .
DNA: TGTGCCAGCTCATCAGGGCACGGGGGGACCCAGTACTTC
CDR3: CASSSGHGGTQYF

length: 14
size: once
V: TRBV19
J: TRBJ2-7
D: .
DNA: TGTGCCAGTAGTATAGGACAGGTTGGATACGAGCAGTACTTC
CDR3: CASSIGQVGYEQYF

length: 16
size: .
V: TRBV7-2
J: TRBJ2-7
D: .
DNA: TGTGCCAGCAGCTTAGTTCCCGGACTCCTAAGAGGCGAGCAGTACTTC
CDR3: CASSLVPGLLRGEQYF

length: 14
size: once
V: TRBV27
J: TRBJ2-2
D: .
DNA: TGTGCCAGCAGTTATGGACTGCACACCGGGGAGCTGTTTTTT
CDR3: CASSYGLHTGELFF

length: 13
size: once
V: TRBV6-4
J: TRBJ1-1
D: .
DNA: TGTGCCAGCAGTACTCAGGGAGGCACTGAAGCTTTCTTT
CDR3: CASSTQGGTEAFF

length: 14
size: few
V: TRBV5-1
J: TRBJ1-2
D: .
DNA: TGCGCCAGCAGCGAGGGCAGGGGAATTTGGGGCTACACCTTC
CDR3: CASSEGRGIWGYTF

length: 14
size: .
V: TRBV19
J: TRBJ2-7
D: .
DNA: TGTGCCAGTAGTAGCGGAACTAGCTCCTACGAGCAGTACTTC
CDR3: CASSSGTSSYEQYF

length: 14
size: .
V: TRBV7-9
J: TRBJ1-2
D: .
DNA: TGTGCCAGCAGCACCGTAGACGGGAACTATGGCTACACCTTC
CDR3: CASSTVDGNYGYTF

length: 14
size: few
V: TRBV6-5
J: TRBJ1-2
D: TRBD1
DNA: TGTGCCAGCAGTTCGGGACAGGGAAACTATGGCTACACCTTC
CDR3: CASSSGQGNYGYTF

length: 13
size: .
V: TRBV2
J: TRBJ1-2
D: .
DNA: TGTGCCAGCAGTGAAAGGAGGTTCTCTGGCTACACCTTC
CDR3: CASSERRFSGYTF

length: 14
size: .
V: TRBV2
J: TRBJ2-7
D: .
DNA: TGTGCCAGCAGGCCCGGGACAATTACCTACGAGCAGTACTTC
CDR3: CASRPGTITYEQYF

length: 14
size: many
V: TRBV7-9
J: TRBJ1-4
D: TRBD1
DNA: TGTGCCAGCAGTCCGGGACAGGAGAATGAAAAACTGTTTTTT
CDR3: CASSPGQENEKLFF

length: 15
size: .
V: TRBV5-4
J: TRBJ2-7
D: TRBD2
DNA: TGTGCCAGCAGCATCCAGCGGGGCAGGTTCCACGAGCAGTACTTC
CDR3: CASSIQRGRFHEQYF

length: 14
size: .
V: TRBV19
J: TRBJ1-5
D: .
DNA: TGTGCCAGTACCCTCCCAGGACTTAATCAGCCCCAGCATTTT
CDR3: CASTLPGLNQPQHF

length: 15
size: .
V: TRBV5-1
J: TRBJ1-1
D: .
DNA: TGCGCCAGCAGCCCTGACGGGGGGAGGAACACTGAAGCTTTCTTT
CDR3: CASSPDGGRNTEAFF

length: 15
size: .
V: TRBV15
J: TRBJ2-7
D: TRBD2
DNA: TGTGCCACCAGCAGAGAGGGCGGGAGAATTTACGAGCAGTACTTC
CDR3: CATSREGGRIYEQYF

length: 14
size: .
V: TRBV30
J: TRBJ1-2
D: TRBD1
DNA: TGTGCCTGGAGTCTTTGGACAGGGGACTATGGCTACACCTTC
CDR3: CAWSLWTGDYGYTF

length: 15
size: .
V: TRBV27
J: TRBJ1-6
D: .
DNA: TGTGCCAGCAGTTTCCGGGGTGGAGTAAATTCACCCCTCCACTTT
CDR3: CASSFRGGVNSPLHF

length: 14
size: .
V: TRBV5-4
J: TRBJ2-7
D: .
DNA: TGTGCCAGCAGCTTGGGACAGGAGAACTACGAGCAGTACTTC
CDR3: CASSLGQENYEQYF

length: 19
size: .
V: TRBV5-1
J: TRBJ1-1
D: TRBD1
DNA: TGCGCCAGCAGCCTTTCTTATGACAGGGGGCTGTTGACGTACACTGAAGCTTTCTTT
CDR3: CASSLSYDRGLLTYTEAFF